This TCR beta chain was recorded in a study of tumor-infiltrating lymphocytes in localized non-small cell lung cancer. Study as a whole: Patients included smokers and never-smokers with various histologies, some sampled after neoadjuvant chemotherapy.

V lost 0 bases to trimming and J lost 1 base, with 9 bases between them. Germline CDR1 is MGHRA and CDR2 is YSYEKL. The CDR3 covers 15 residues. About this clone: What it binds is unknown.

Libraries were prepared by immunoSEQ multiplex PCR; TCRdb keeps only in-frame clonotypes and omits some of them. The data show 15,000 to 20,000 clones, 80% seen once. Study-wide results and limits: TCR sequencing covered a subset of patients with enough tissue.

The sequencing input was uninvolved lung tissue not adjacent to the tumor. The origin of this receptor is a human donor with non-small cell lung cancer. The chain couples TRBV4-1 to TRBJ1-2; no reliable D call. The CDR3 region has the DNA TGCGCCAGCAGCCAAGATTTCAGGAATAACTATGGCTACACCTTC. Its translation is CASSQDFRNNYGYTF.